These T cell receptor beta chains were read from a single sample in a study of blood T cell repertoires in COVID-19. Clones were sequenced by immunoSEQ multiplex PCR, and TCRdb holds only the in-frame ones, with some missing. Among 150,000 to 200,000 clones, about nine tenths were seen once, and the ten largest hold around 7%. Sequenced material: peripheral blood. The receptors were gathered from a man aged 40-55 years with acute or convalescent COVID-19. The CDR3 runs from the conserved cysteine through the conserved F or W. D genes are given only for firm matches. Expanded clones get a size class; other rows say once, few or many, or leave the size out.

d_gene: TRBD2; j_gene: TRBJ2-5; v_gene: TRBV27; abundance: once; CDR3nt: TGTGCCAGCAGTCCCCGGCCGCTAGCGGGGGGGCGTCCGGAGACCCAGTACTTC; CDR3aa: CASSPRPLAGGRPETQYF
d_gene: -; j_gene: TRBJ2-5; v_gene: TRBV7-3; abundance: -; CDR3nt: TGTGCCAGCAGCTCCGCCGCGGGGACCCAAGAGACCCAGTACTTC; CDR3aa: CASSSAAGTQETQYF
d_gene: -; j_gene: TRBJ2-5; v_gene: TRBV27; abundance: -; CDR3nt: TGTGCCAGCAGGTCGCGAGGAAAGACCCAGTACTTC; CDR3aa: CASRSRGKTQYF
d_gene: TRBD1; j_gene: TRBJ2-7; v_gene: TRBV28; abundance: -; CDR3nt: TGTGCCAGCAGTTCCACCGGACAGGGCCCGGACGAGCAGTACTTC; CDR3aa: CASSSTGQGPDEQYF
d_gene: -; j_gene: TRBJ2-7; v_gene: TRBV6-5; abundance: -; CDR3nt: TGTGCCAGCAGTCGGAGCCGGGACATCTACTACGAGCAGTACTTC; CDR3aa: CASSRSRDIYYEQYF
d_gene: -; j_gene: TRBJ1-1; v_gene: TRBV13; abundance: -; CDR3nt: TGTGCCAGCAGCTTAGGGCGGGACGGGAACACTGAAGCTTTCTTT; CDR3aa: CASSLGRDGNTEAFF
d_gene: TRBD1; j_gene: TRBJ2-7; v_gene: TRBV7-2; abundance: -; CDR3nt: TGTGCCAGCAGCTCGGACAGGGGCAACGAGCAGTACTTC; CDR3aa: CASSSDRGNEQYF
d_gene: -; j_gene: TRBJ1-1; v_gene: TRBV6-5; abundance: -; CDR3nt: TGTGCCAGCAGTTATAGTCATGGGGGGTCGGCTGAAGCTTTCTTT; CDR3aa: CASSYSHGGSAEAFF
d_gene: -; j_gene: TRBJ1-1; v_gene: TRBV7-9; abundance: few; CDR3nt: TGTGCCAGCAGCTTAGATATGAACACTGAAGCTTTCTTT; CDR3aa: CASSLDMNTEAFF
d_gene: TRBD1; j_gene: TRBJ2-5; v_gene: TRBV7-9; abundance: -; CDR3nt: TGTGCCAGCAGCTTAGTTACAGGGGGCCAAGAGACCCAGTACTTC; CDR3aa: CASSLVTGGQETQYF
d_gene: -; j_gene: TRBJ1-3; v_gene: TRBV7-2; abundance: -; CDR3nt: TGTGCCAGCAGCCGCGGGGGAAACACCATATATTTT; CDR3aa: CASSRGGNTIYF
d_gene: TRBD2; j_gene: TRBJ2-6; v_gene: TRBV6-4; abundance: -; CDR3nt: TGTGCCAGCAGCGCCAGGGGCCTAGCGGGGGTCGGGGCCAACGTCCTGACTTTC; CDR3aa: CASSARGLAGVGANVLTF
d_gene: -; j_gene: TRBJ1-5; v_gene: TRBV4-3; abundance: once; CDR3nt: TGCGCCAGCAGCCAAGATAGGACAGAGGAGGGCAATCAGCCCCAGCATTTT; CDR3aa: CASSQDRTEEGNQPQHF
d_gene: TRBD1; j_gene: TRBJ2-1; v_gene: TRBV4-3; abundance: -; CDR3nt: TGCGCCAGCAGCCAAGGACAGGGGGCTCAGCGACTAATAAATGAGCAGTTCTTC; CDR3aa: CASSQGQGAQRLINEQFF
d_gene: -; j_gene: TRBJ1-5; v_gene: TRBV23-1; abundance: -; CDR3nt: TGCGCCAGCAGTCAATCAAACAGGCGTCACAATCAGCCCCAGCATTTT; CDR3aa: CASSQSNRRHNQPQHF
d_gene: -; j_gene: TRBJ1-5; v_gene: TRBV21-1; abundance: once; CDR3nt: TGTGCCAGCAGCAAAGACAGGGGGATCAATCAGCCCCAGCATTTT; CDR3aa: CASSKDRGINQPQHF
d_gene: -; j_gene: TRBJ1-6; v_gene: TRBV3-1/TRBV3-2; abundance: -; CDR3nt: TGTGCCAGCAGCCAAGAGAAGGACAGCTATAATTCACCCCTCCACTTT; CDR3aa: CASSQEKDSYNSPLHF
d_gene: TRBD2; j_gene: TRBJ2-5; v_gene: TRBV28; abundance: -; CDR3nt: TGTGCCAGCAGCCCGCACCGGGGGGGCAGAGAGACCCAGTACTTC; CDR3aa: CASSPHRGGRETQYF
d_gene: TRBD2; j_gene: TRBJ2-1; v_gene: TRBV19; abundance: -; CDR3nt: TGTGCCAGTAGCCTCCTGGCGGGGGGACTTTACAATGAGCAGTTCTTC; CDR3aa: CASSLLAGGLYNEQFF
d_gene: TRBD1; j_gene: TRBJ1-1; v_gene: TRBV18; abundance: once; CDR3nt: TGTGCCAGCTCACCTTACGGACAGGGGGTTGAAGCTTTCTTT; CDR3aa: CASSPYGQGVEAFF
d_gene: -; j_gene: TRBJ1-5; v_gene: TRBV7-9; abundance: few; CDR3nt: TGTGCCAGCAGCTCCACAGGGTTGAGTCAGCCCCAGCATTTT; CDR3aa: CASSSTGLSQPQHF
d_gene: -; j_gene: TRBJ1-6; v_gene: TRBV5-1; abundance: -; CDR3nt: TGCGCCAGCCGAGCGGAGGGTTTCAGCTCCTATAATTCACCCCTCCACTTT; CDR3aa: CASRAEGFSSYNSPLHF
d_gene: TRBD1; j_gene: TRBJ2-7; v_gene: TRBV6-2/TRBV6-3; abundance: -; CDR3nt: TGTGCCAGCAGCCAGGGACAGTCCTACGAGCAGTACTTC; CDR3aa: CASSQGQSYEQYF
d_gene: -; j_gene: TRBJ2-1; v_gene: TRBV30; abundance: -; CDR3nt: TGTGCCTGGAGTGTCTTCAATGAGCAGTTCTTC; CDR3aa: CAWSVFNEQFF
d_gene: -; j_gene: TRBJ2-5; v_gene: TRBV4-1; abundance: -; CDR3nt: TGCGCCAGCAGCCAAGACGTTACGACTACTTATACGCAAGAGACCCAGTACTTC; CDR3aa: CASSQDVTTTYTQETQYF
d_gene: -; j_gene: TRBJ1-2; v_gene: TRBV25-1; abundance: -; CDR3nt: TGTGCCAGCAGTGATGGTGGTGTGCGGGGCTCCTATGGCTACACCTTC; CDR3aa: CASSDGGVRGSYGYTF
d_gene: TRBD1; j_gene: TRBJ2-5; v_gene: TRBV19; abundance: -; CDR3nt: TGTGCCAGTAGTCCAGGGGGCACGGCATCAGAGACCCAGTACTTC; CDR3aa: CASSPGGTASETQYF
d_gene: TRBD2; j_gene: TRBJ2-3; v_gene: TRBV4-1; abundance: -; CDR3nt: TGCGCCAGCAGCCAAGCTGGGACTAGCTTCTCAGATACGCAGTATTTT; CDR3aa: CASSQAGTSFSDTQYF
d_gene: -; j_gene: TRBJ2-4; v_gene: TRBV10-2; abundance: -; CDR3nt: TGCGCCAGCAGTGGTCCGGGGGCCAAAAACATTCAGTACTTC; CDR3aa: CASSGPGAKNIQYF
d_gene: -; j_gene: TRBJ1-5; v_gene: TRBV29-1; abundance: -; CDR3nt: TGCAGCGTCGAGGAGGGGTTCAATCAGCCCCAGCATTTT; CDR3aa: CSVEEGFNQPQHF
d_gene: -; j_gene: TRBJ1-6; v_gene: TRBV20-1; abundance: once; CDR3nt: TGCGCGGTCGCCTATAATTCACCCCTCCACTTT; CDR3aa: CAVAYNSPLHF
d_gene: -; j_gene: TRBJ1-1; v_gene: TRBV4-3; abundance: -; CDR3nt: TGCGCCAGCAGCCAAGATCCCCCTGGTGGGAGCACTGAAGCTTTCTTT; CDR3aa: CASSQDPPGGSTEAFF
d_gene: -; j_gene: TRBJ2-5; v_gene: TRBV25-1; abundance: -; CDR3nt: TGTGCCAGCAGTTTCACCGGGACTGGACAAGAGACCCAGTACTTC; CDR3aa: CASSFTGTGQETQYF
d_gene: -; j_gene: TRBJ2-1; v_gene: TRBV6-4; abundance: -; CDR3nt: TGTGCCAGCAGAGAGCATCCAGGCTCCTACAATGAGCAGTTCTTC; CDR3aa: CASREHPGSYNEQFF
d_gene: -; j_gene: TRBJ1-1; v_gene: TRBV3-1/TRBV3-2; abundance: -; CDR3nt: TGTGCCAGCAGCCAAGATGGAGATATCTCGAACACTGAAGCTTTCTTT; CDR3aa: CASSQDGDISNTEAFF
d_gene: -; j_gene: TRBJ2-5; v_gene: TRBV7-9; abundance: -; CDR3nt: TGTGCCAGCAGCCCCCAATCCCTCGGGGAGACCCAGTACTTC; CDR3aa: CASSPQSLGETQYF
d_gene: -; j_gene: TRBJ1-5; v_gene: TRBV5-1; abundance: -; CDR3nt: TGCGCCAGCAGCCTCGGCCCAGGGGAAAGGCAGCCCCAGCATTTT; CDR3aa: CASSLGPGERQPQHF
d_gene: -; j_gene: TRBJ1-6; v_gene: TRBV13; abundance: -; CDR3nt: TGTGCCAGCAGCCGGGGTCGATTAGGAGGCTCCTATAATTCACCCCTCCACTTT; CDR3aa: CASSRGRLGGSYNSPLHF
d_gene: -; j_gene: TRBJ1-2; v_gene: TRBV10-2; abundance: -; CDR3nt: TGCGCCAGCAGTGAGTTACTCCCTAGCCCCTATGGCTACACCTTC; CDR3aa: CASSELLPSPYGYTF
d_gene: TRBD2; j_gene: TRBJ2-3; v_gene: TRBV5-4; abundance: -; CDR3nt: TGTGCCAGCAAGGGGGAAGCGGGGGCTAGCACAGATACGCAGTATTTT; CDR3aa: CASKGEAGASTDTQYF
d_gene: TRBD1; j_gene: TRBJ2-2; v_gene: TRBV15; abundance: once; CDR3nt: TGTGCCACCCGCCGTTGGACAGGGGGCACCGGGGAGCTGTTTTTT; CDR3aa: CATRRWTGGTGELFF
d_gene: -; j_gene: TRBJ2-7; v_gene: TRBV4-3; abundance: -; CDR3nt: TGCGCCAGCAGCCCGGGTCTGGGAGCCTACGAGCAGTACTTC; CDR3aa: CASSPGLGAYEQYF
d_gene: -; j_gene: TRBJ2-5; v_gene: TRBV24-1; abundance: -; CDR3nt: TGTGCCACCAGTGACCCGAAGGGGTCAGGGGAGACCCAGTACTTC; CDR3aa: CATSDPKGSGETQYF